This entry is about one T cell receptor (beta chain). Ages ranged from roughly 18 to 100 years, with residence in about two dozen US areas. Donors were grouped by their self-reported clinical history. The record originates from a study of blood T cell repertoires in COVID-19. Looking at the study overall: Some COVID-19 samples were acute and others convalescent; all came from the United States, Italy and Spain. T cells, B-cell-depleted T cells, or PBMCs supplied cDNA or gDNA.

Libraries were prepared by immunoSEQ multiplex PCR; TCRdb keeps only in-frame clonotypes and omits some of them. The sample records 220,000 or so clones, nearly 90% being singletons. The CDR3 is made up of 17 amino acids. Germline-derived CDR1 and CDR2 are SGHTA and FQGNSA. Trimming stripped 5 bases from V and 0 bases from J, with 17 bases between. The chain couples TRBV7-2 to TRBJ1-5; D might be TRBD1 (5 bases). The receptor's source is a man aged 25 to 40 who had been exposed to COVID-19. Sequenced sample: PBMCs or T cells enriched from blood (not recorded which). The CDR3: CASSKPGLKLSNQPQHF. The DNA for the CDR3 is TGTGCCAGCAGCAAGCCGGGACTCAAACTTAGCAATCAGCCCCAGCATTTT.